This TCR beta chain was captured by sequencing in a study of cytomegalovirus exposure and HLA in healthy donors. Findings and limits, study-wide: The study listed some 160 cytomegalovirus-associated TCR beta chains.

Every donor was a healthy person donating bone marrow. The CDR3 spans 14 residues. CDR1 and CDR2 from the germline V gene are LNHDA and SQIVND (reference sequence). V lost 5 bases, J lost 5 bases, and 3 bases stayed unmatched. This clone has only a few counts. Its antigen is not identified. It was with 60 Vbeta and 13 Jbeta primers that the PCR ran. This table comes from immunoSEQ multiplex PCR, and its TCRdb copy is limited to in-frame clones, with some not included. The table shows 73,000 or so clones, with roughly 73% occurring only once. This chain connects TRBV19 to TRBJ2-6, with TRBD2 matching over 7 bases. The TCR comes from a woman aged 40-49 years in good health and CMV-seropositive. Input material: PBMCs. For the CDR3, the DNA is TGTGCCAGTAGTCCGGGGGGTTGGGCCAACGTCCTGACTTTC. The encoded protein is CASSPGGWANVLTF.